Shown below are 20 T cell receptor beta chains from a single sample sequenced in a study of T cell clonality in common variable immunodeficiency. Some clones are missing from TCRdb's copy, which holds only in-frame ones; the method was immunoSEQ multiplex PCR. The specimen gives approximately 81,000 clones without singletons; the ten biggest hold 0.65% to 0.8%. Sequencing was carried out using peripheral blood mononuclear cells. These receptor sequences come from a person aged 18 to 75 in good health.

This clone was observed many times. The observed sequence ends 3 residues before the CDR3 terminus, with the missing tail filled in from the germline J gene. The genes are TRBV5-6 and TRBJ1-2; D gene ambiguous. The V end lost 1 base, the J end lost 2 bases, and 9 bases lay between the germline ends. Germline assignment: CDR1 SGHDT and CDR2 YYEEEE. The length of the CDR3 is 14 residues. CDR3 DNA (partial): TGTGCCAGCAGCTTGACCAGTACGAACTATGGC. Its translation: CASSLTSTNYG. The whole CDR3 sequence is CASSLTSTNYGYTF. The full variable domain, with the rest looked up from reference TRBV5-6 and TRBJ1-2, is DAGVTQSPTHLIKTRGQQVTLRCSPKSGHDTVSWYQQALGQGPQFIFQYYEEEERQRGNFPDRFSGHQFPNYSSELNVNALLLGDSALYLCASSLTSTNYGYTFGSGTRLTVV.

This clone appeared many times. The CDR3 goes on 3 residues after the read ends, and that part is filled in from the germline J gene. The chain uses TRBV5-4 and TRBJ2-6; TRBD1 is a possible D gene (6 bases). The V and J ends lost 4 bases and 1 base respectively, with 9 bases between them. The CDR3 loop spans 15 amino acids. From germline, CDR1 is SGHNT and CDR2 YYREEE (reference sequence). CDR3 region: CASSVQGSGANVLTF. The CDR3 DNA, read in part, is TGTGCCAGCAGCGTACAGGGTTCTGGGGCCAACGTC.

In its sample, this clone was seen many times. The sequenced fragment ends 3 residues before the CDR3 boundary, so the rest is inferred from the germline J gene. J is TRBJ1-1 and V is TRBV19; a weak D match, TRBD1 (5 bases). The V gene's germline CDR1 is LNHDA and CDR2 SQIVND (reference sequence). With 0 bases removed from V and 3 bases from J, the gap between germline ends came to 14 bases. CDR3 length: 16 residues. The DNA read from the CDR3 is TGTGCCAGTAGTATAGACACCGCCAGAGGGGACACTGAA. This translates into CASSIDTARGDTE. The full CDR3 is CASSIDTARGDTEAFF.

This clone was detected many times. The read finishes 3 residues shy of the CDR3 end, and the germline J gene is used to complete it. The chain recombines TRBV20-1 with TRBJ2-3, with 8 bases aligning to TRBD2. This CDR3 contains 18 residues. The trim removed 3 bases at V and 2 bases at J, leaving 16 bases unmatched. CDR1 is DFQATT, CDR2 SNEGSKA, per germline (reference sequence). The CDR3 here is CSASRLAGTRRDTDTQYF. CDR3 DNA (partial): TGCAGTGCTAGCAGGCTAGCGGGCACTAGAAGGGACACAGATACG.

This clone was found many times. The DNA ends 3 residues before the CDR3 does, and the rest of the CDR3 is filled in from the germline J gene. The V and J genes are TRBV7-3 and TRBJ2-2; TRBD2 aligns across 13 bases. The J segment lost 1 base and the V segment lost 1 base, leaving 12 bases of the junction unmatched. The CDR3 consists of 21 residues. Per the germline V gene, CDR1 is SGHTA and CDR2 is FQGTGA. CDR3 region: CASSLKPGTSGMLLNTGELFF. The CDR3 DNA, read in part, is TGTGCCAGCAGCTTAAAACCCGGGACTAGCGGGATGTTACTGAACACCGGGGAG.

This clone has at least ten counts. From the germline J gene comes the end of the CDR3, since the read stops 3 residues before it. The chain links TRBV19 to TRBJ2-3; 7 bases match TRBD1. Germline CDR1 and CDR2: LNHDA and SQIVND (reference sequence). The J segment lost 0 bases and the V segment lost 2 bases, leaving 5 bases of the junction unmatched. The CDR3 is 16 amino acids. The CDR3 protein is CASSIWKGASTDTQYF. The part of the CDR3 DNA that was read is TGTGCCAGTAGTATATGGAAGGGGGCCAGCACAGATACG.

This clone was seen ten or more times. The CDR3 extends 3 residues past the end of the read, so its final part is completed from the germline J gene. The chain is built from TRBV5-1 and TRBJ2-7; TRBD1 aligns across 9 bases. V trimming: 4 bases; J trimming: 6 bases; junction bases outside the gene matches: 5. Germline loops: CDR1 SGHRS, CDR2 YFSETQ. CDR3 size: 13 residues. The covered CDR3 bases are TGCGCCAGCAGCCTGGGACAGGGAAGCGAG. It translates to CASSLGQGSE. The entire CDR3 reads CASSLGQGSEQYF.

In this sample, this clone turned up many times. The CDR3 extends 3 residues past the end of the read, so its final part is completed from the germline J gene. The chain employs TRBV5-4 and TRBJ2-5; weak D call: TRBD1 (5 bases). The length of the CDR3 is 15 residues. V gave up 0 bases and J gave up 0 bases, with 9 bases separating them. Germline CDR1 SGHNT, CDR2 YYREEE (reference sequence). The DNA read from the CDR3 is TGTGCCAGCAGCTTGGCAGGGTCAAACCAAGAGACC. Translation gives CASSLAGSNQET. The whole CDR3 protein is CASSLAGSNQETQYF.

This clone was counted at least ten times. The read terminates 3 residues before the CDR3 end, so the remaining end is supplied by the germline J gene. This sequence joins TRBV5-4 and TRBJ2-3; TRBD1 aligns across 7 bases. The CDR3 is 15 amino acids. CDR1 is SGHNT, CDR2 YYREEE, per germline (reference sequence). Trimming cost V 0 bases and J 1 base; bases outside gene matches: 2. The covered CDR3 bases are TGTGCCAGCAGCTTGGCTGGACAGGGCACAGATACG. This codes for CASSLAGQGTDT. The whole CDR3 protein is CASSLAGQGTDTQYF.

This clone was observed many times. The CDR3 goes on 3 residues after the read ends, and that part is filled in from the germline J gene. J is TRBJ2-5 and V is TRBV9; D may be TRBD2 (7 bases). The CDR3 contains 18 residues. V lost 0 bases and J 5 bases, leaving 23 bases between the germline ends. Germline V gene data show CDR1 as SGDLS and CDR2 as YYNGEE. The part of the CDR3 DNA that was read is TGTGCCAGCAGCGTAGCTGATGGGGGGGGCCCCCTGTGGGAGACC. Translation: CASSVADGGGPLWET. In full, the CDR3 is CASSVADGGGPLWETQYF.

This clone was picked up many times. The CDR3 end is not reached by the read, which stops 3 residues before it; the germline J gene fills it in. The chain uses TRBV10-1 and TRBJ1-1, with 7 bases lining up with TRBD1. Trimming removed 5 bases from V and 4 bases from J; junction bases left unmatched: 7. In germline, CDR1 is WNHNN, CDR2 SYGVQD (reference sequence). The CDR3 spans 14 residues. This chain's CDR3 is CASSSKTGRTEAFF. CDR3 DNA, as far as it was read: TGCGCCAGCAGTTCAAAGACAGGGCGCACTGAA.

This clone was picked up many times. The CDR3 end falls 3 residues outside the read, so it is completed with the germline J gene. The chain combines TRBV5-1 with TRBJ1-2; D unclear. The CDR3 loop spans 13 amino acids. The germline V gene encodes CDR1 SGHRS and CDR2 YFSETQ. Trimming left V 3 bases short and J 4 bases short, with 10 bases between. The sequenced CDR3 bases are TGCGCCAGCAGCTCCACAGAGAGCTATGGC. It specifies CASSSTESYG. The entire CDR3 sequence reads CASSSTESYGYTF.

This clone was found a few times. The DNA ends 3 residues before the CDR3 does, and the rest of the CDR3 is filled in from the germline J gene. The rearrangement links TRBV19 to TRBJ1-2; D not certain. The V gene lost 8 bases and the J gene lost 3 bases, with 10 bases spanning the gap. Germline V gives CDR1 LNHDA, CDR2 SQIVND (reference sequence). This CDR3 spans 12 amino acids. The CDR3 region is CASRDFDYGYTF. The DNA read from the CDR3 is TGTGCCAGTCGAGACTTTGACTATGGC.

This clone was detected many times. The junction does not match germline at one end; this may be a read error. From the germline J gene comes the end of the CDR3, since the read stops 3 residues before it. The V gene is TRBV9, the J gene TRBJ2-1; weak D call: TRBD1 (6 bases). The V gene's germline CDR1 is SGDLS and CDR2 YYNGEE. The CDR3 runs to 15 residues. CDR3 region: CASSVHLTGYNEQFF. Incomplete CDR3 DNA: TGTGCTAGCAGCGTACATCTGACAGGTTACAATGAG.

This clone appeared many times. The read gets to within 3 residues of the CDR3 end, and the germline J gene fills in the rest. This sequence joins TRBV7-6 and TRBJ2-2; D possibly corresponds to TRBD1 (5 bases). This CDR3 contains 15 residues. CDR1 is SGHVS, CDR2 FNYEAQ, per germline. V was trimmed by 3 bases and J by 3 bases, leaving 11 bases between them. CDR3 DNA (partial): TGTGCCAGCAGCTTTTGGGGCCTCGACACCGGGGAG. The encoded protein is CASSFWGLDTGE. The whole CDR3 sequence reads CASSFWGLDTGELFF.

This clone was seen repeatedly, ten times or more. The CDR3 region is CASMEAVSPYEQYF. Incomplete CDR3 DNA: TGTGCCAGCATGGAAGCGGTCAGTCCCTACGAG. The chain uses TRBV5-4 and TRBJ2-7; tentative D call: TRBD2 (5 bases). The CDR3 end falls 3 residues outside the read, so it is completed with the germline J gene. Between the trimmed V and J ends, which lost 6 bases and 2 bases, there was a span of 15 bases. The CDR3 sequence is 14 residues long. Per germline, CDR1 SGHNT and CDR2 YYREEE (reference sequence). Full variable domain (rest looked up from reference TRBV5-4 and TRBJ2-7): ETGVTQSPTHLIKTRGQQVTLRCSSQSGHNTVSWYQQALGQGPQFIFQYYREEENGRGNFPPRFSGLQFPNYSSELNVNALELDDSALYLCASMEAVSPYEQYFGPGTRLTVT.

This clone was counted many times. The read ends 3 residues early relative to the CDR3; the germline J gene fills the gap. The chain recombines TRBV20-1 with TRBJ2-1; TRBD2 agrees at 9 bases. The CDR3 covers 16 residues. The ends lost 5 bases at V and 1 base at J; junction bases unmatched: 9. Germline CDR1 is DFQATT and CDR2 is SNEGSKA (reference sequence). This CDR3 is CSAWTSANLSYNEQFF. The covered CDR3 bases are TGCAGTGCTTGGACTAGCGCCAACCTATCCTACAATGAG.

In its sample, this clone was seen many times. This CDR3 reads CASSPPASSHEQYF. CDR3 DNA (partial): TGTGCCAGCTCACCTCCGGCTAGCAGCCACGAG. The chain employs TRBV18 and TRBJ2-7, with a tentative D call TRBD2 (5 bases). The CDR3 end lies 3 residues beyond the end of the read and is filled in from the germline J gene. Germline CDR1 is KGHSH and CDR2 is LQKENI. Between the trimmed V and J ends, which lost 3 bases and 5 bases, there was a span of 14 bases. CDR3 length: 14 amino acids.

The table lists this clone with many counts. Sequencing ends 3 residues short of the CDR3 end; the germline J gene provides the rest. The genes are TRBV18 and TRBJ1-5; D possibly corresponds to TRBD1 (5 bases). Germline lookup yields CDR1 KGHSH and CDR2 LQKENI. The V gene lost 3 bases and the J gene lost 5 bases, with 14 bases spanning the gap. The CDR3 consists of 15 residues. CDR3 DNA (partial): TGTGCCAGCTCACCTGGGAGCGGGGCCGATCAGCCC. Protein product: CASSPGSGADQP. The whole CDR3 sequence is CASSPGSGADQPQHF.

As regards this clone: The sequence runs out 3 residues before the end of the CDR3; the remainder is reconstructed from the germline J gene. The V and J genes are TRBV11-2 and TRBJ1-1, with D possibly matching TRBD1 (5 bases). This CDR3 comprises 14 residues. V gave up 4 bases and J gave up 1 base, with 10 bases separating them. CDR1 is SGHAT, CDR2 FQNNGV, per germline. CDR3 region: CASSWRGGNTEAFF. The sequenced CDR3 bases are TGTGCCAGCAGCTGGCGGGGGGGGAACACTGAA.